These T cell receptor beta chains were read from a single sample in a study. TCRdb fed the multiplex PCR reads into MiXCR, producing one record per CDR3 protein. The table lists 1,200 to 1,500 distinct CDR3 sequences, approximately 19% of them singletons. Sequenced material: naive CD4+ T cells sorted from blood. Receptors were obtained from a female donor with breast cancer. Each CDR3 is given with its conserved first and last residue.

cdr3_aa: CASSRAGYGYTF; v_call: TRBV12-3/TRBV12-4; j_call: TRBJ1-2
cdr3_aa: CASSLDRRLYGYTF; v_call: TRBV12-3/TRBV12-4; j_call: TRBJ1-2
cdr3_aa: CATATGGGYGYTF; v_call: TRBV12-3/TRBV12-4; j_call: TRBJ1-2
cdr3_aa: CASNPGRGGYTF; v_call: TRBV12-3/TRBV12-4; j_call: TRBJ1-2
cdr3_aa: CASTTGRGYGYTF; v_call: TRBV12-3/TRBV12-4; j_call: TRBJ1-2
cdr3_aa: CASSPSGRTYGYTF; v_call: TRBV12-3/TRBV12-4; j_call: TRBJ1-2
cdr3_aa: CASSFPQGWGYTF; v_call: TRBV12-3/TRBV12-4; j_call: TRBJ1-2
cdr3_aa: CASSRQGRGGYTF; v_call: TRBV12-3/TRBV12-4; j_call: TRBJ1-2
cdr3_aa: CASGSGSYGYTF; v_call: TRBV12-3/TRBV12-4; j_call: TRBJ1-2
cdr3_aa: CASSSGGQGEGYTF; v_call: TRBV12-3/TRBV12-4; j_call: TRBJ1-2
cdr3_aa: CAGAVHMGGLNYDYTF; v_call: TRBV12-3/TRBV12-4; j_call: TRBJ1-2
cdr3_aa: CASSWGRVDGYTF; v_call: TRBV12-3/TRBV12-4; j_call: TRBJ1-2
cdr3_aa: CASGLDYRECTF; v_call: TRBV12-5; j_call: TRBJ1-2
cdr3_aa: CASSLKGQGNYGYTF; v_call: TRBV12-3/TRBV12-4; j_call: TRBJ1-2
cdr3_aa: CASSLRSYGYTF; v_call: TRBV12-3/TRBV12-4; j_call: TRBJ1-2
cdr3_aa: CASKIGLAGYTF; v_call: TRBV12-3/TRBV12-4; j_call: TRBJ1-2
cdr3_aa: CASSIGQNGGYTF; v_call: TRBV12-3/TRBV12-4; j_call: TRBJ1-2
cdr3_aa: CASSPGQGVNYGYTF; v_call: TRBV12-3/TRBV12-4; j_call: TRBJ1-2
cdr3_aa: CASSPGQGQAWRYTF; v_call: TRBV12-3/TRBV12-4; j_call: TRBJ1-2
cdr3_aa: CASGRYGYTF; v_call: TRBV12-3/TRBV12-4; j_call: TRBJ1-2
cdr3_aa: CASSSLQLTGYTF; v_call: TRBV12-3/TRBV12-4; j_call: TRBJ1-2
cdr3_aa: CASDRLMSYTF; v_call: TRBV12-3/TRBV12-4; j_call: TRBJ1-2
cdr3_aa: CASSPGQAWRYTF; v_call: TRBV12-3/TRBV12-4; j_call: TRBJ1-2
cdr3_aa: CASSSSRIYGYTF; v_call: TRBV12-3/TRBV12-4; j_call: TRBJ1-2
cdr3_aa: CASSQQGSYYGYTF; v_call: TRBV12-3/TRBV12-4; j_call: TRBJ1-2
cdr3_aa: CASSPGQGTGYTF; v_call: TRBV12-3/TRBV12-4; j_call: TRBJ1-2
cdr3_aa: CASSLDREYGYTF; v_call: TRBV12-3/TRBV12-4; j_call: TRBJ1-2
cdr3_aa: CASSYGTVNGYTF; v_call: TRBV12-3/TRBV12-4; j_call: TRBJ1-2
cdr3_aa: CASNPGQVYGYTF; v_call: TRBV12-3/TRBV12-4; j_call: TRBJ1-2
cdr3_aa: CASSLALRRWDF; v_call: TRBV12-3/TRBV12-4; j_call: TRBJ1-2
cdr3_aa: CASSLRGNGYTF; v_call: TRBV12-3/TRBV12-4; j_call: TRBJ1-2
cdr3_aa: CASSSGGQGASGYTF; v_call: TRBV12-3/TRBV12-4; j_call: TRBJ1-2
cdr3_aa: CASSFQSVDYGYTF; v_call: TRBV12-3/TRBV12-4; j_call: TRBJ1-2
cdr3_aa: CASSLDWGSGYTF; v_call: TRBV12-3/TRBV12-4; j_call: TRBJ1-2
cdr3_aa: CASSLGQGPNYGYTF; v_call: TRBV12-3/TRBV12-4; j_call: TRBJ1-2
cdr3_aa: CASSSYSGTGSYGYTF; v_call: TRBV12-3/TRBV12-4; j_call: TRBJ1-2
cdr3_aa: CASSTQQGRIYGYTF; v_call: TRBV12-3/TRBV12-4; j_call: TRBJ1-2
cdr3_aa: CASWETGTGLGGYTF; v_call: TRBV12-3/TRBV12-4; j_call: TRBJ1-2
cdr3_aa: CASTSEGTLGYGYTF; v_call: TRBV12-3/TRBV12-4; j_call: TRBJ1-2
cdr3_aa: CASNPGQGRYGYTF; v_call: TRBV12-3/TRBV12-4; j_call: TRBJ1-2
cdr3_aa: CASSPLRTGQSYGYTF; v_call: TRBV12-3/TRBV12-4; j_call: TRBJ1-2
cdr3_aa: CASSLLTAWTYGYTF; v_call: TRBV12-3/TRBV12-4; j_call: TRBJ1-2
cdr3_aa: CASSLAHRANYGYTF; v_call: TRBV12-3/TRBV12-4; j_call: TRBJ1-2